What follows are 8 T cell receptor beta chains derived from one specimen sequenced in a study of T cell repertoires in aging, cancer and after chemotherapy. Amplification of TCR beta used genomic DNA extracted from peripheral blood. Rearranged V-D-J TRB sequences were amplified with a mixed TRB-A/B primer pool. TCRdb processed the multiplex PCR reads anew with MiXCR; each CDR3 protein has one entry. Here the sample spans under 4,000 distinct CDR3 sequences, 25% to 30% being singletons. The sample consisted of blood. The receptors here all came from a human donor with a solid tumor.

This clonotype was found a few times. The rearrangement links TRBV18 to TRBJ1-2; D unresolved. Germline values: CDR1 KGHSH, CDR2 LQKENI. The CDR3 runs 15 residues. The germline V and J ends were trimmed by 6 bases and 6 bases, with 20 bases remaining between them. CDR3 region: CASSRARTERNGYTF. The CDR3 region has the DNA TGTGCCAGCTCTCGCGCCAGGACGGAAAGGAATGGCTACACCTTC.

The CDR3 bases are TGCGCCAGCAGCTTCGGGGCTAGCGGGCATCCCGAGCAGTACTTC. This gives the protein CASSFGASGHPEQYF. The J gene is TRBJ2-7, the V gene TRBV5-1, with TRBD2 matching over 8 bases. The CDR3 runs 15 residues. Per the germline V gene, CDR1 is SGHRS and CDR2 is YFSETQ. V shed 2 bases, J shed 6 bases, and the junction held 10 bases outside the gene matches.

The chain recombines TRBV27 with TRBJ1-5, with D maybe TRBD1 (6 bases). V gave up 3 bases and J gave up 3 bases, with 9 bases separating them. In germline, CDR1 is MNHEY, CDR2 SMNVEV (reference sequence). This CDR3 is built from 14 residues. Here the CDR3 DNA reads TGTGCCAGCAGTTTCGGACAGACCAATCAGCCCCAGCATTTT. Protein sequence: CASSFGQTNQPQHF.

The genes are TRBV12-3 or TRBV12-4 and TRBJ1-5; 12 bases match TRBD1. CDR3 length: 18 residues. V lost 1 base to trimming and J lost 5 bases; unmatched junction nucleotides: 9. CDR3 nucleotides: TGTGCCAGCAGTTTAGTGTGGGAGGGACAGGGGGCTTATCAGCCCCAGCATTTT. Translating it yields CASSLVWEGQGAYQPQHF.

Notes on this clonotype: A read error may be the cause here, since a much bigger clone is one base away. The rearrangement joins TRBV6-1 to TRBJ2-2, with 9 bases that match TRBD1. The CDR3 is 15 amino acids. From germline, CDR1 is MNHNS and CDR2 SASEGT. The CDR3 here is CDSRRDRANTGELFF. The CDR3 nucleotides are TGTGACAGCAGGAGGGACAGGGCAAACACCGGGGAGCTGTTTTTT.

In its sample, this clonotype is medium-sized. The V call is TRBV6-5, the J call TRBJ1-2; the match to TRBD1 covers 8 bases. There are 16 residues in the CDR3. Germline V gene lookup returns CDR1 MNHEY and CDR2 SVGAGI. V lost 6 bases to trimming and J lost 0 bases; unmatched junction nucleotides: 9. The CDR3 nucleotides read TGTGCCAGCAGCACCTTGTGGACAGGGACTAACTATGGCTACACCTTC. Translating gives CASSTLWTGTNYGYTF.

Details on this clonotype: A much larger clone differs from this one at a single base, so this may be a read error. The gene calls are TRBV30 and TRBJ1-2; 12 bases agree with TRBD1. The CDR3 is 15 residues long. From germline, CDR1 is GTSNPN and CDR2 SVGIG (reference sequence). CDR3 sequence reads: CAWRRGTGGGYGYNF. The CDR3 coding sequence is TGTGCCTGGAGGAGGGGGACAGGGGGCGGCTATGGCTACAACTTC. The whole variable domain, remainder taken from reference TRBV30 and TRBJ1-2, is SQTIHQWPATLVQPVGSPLSLECTVEGTSNPNLYWYRQAAGRGLQLLFYSVGIGQISSEVPQNLSASRPQDRQFILSSKKLLLSDSGFYLCAWRRGTGGGYGYNFGSGTRLTVV.

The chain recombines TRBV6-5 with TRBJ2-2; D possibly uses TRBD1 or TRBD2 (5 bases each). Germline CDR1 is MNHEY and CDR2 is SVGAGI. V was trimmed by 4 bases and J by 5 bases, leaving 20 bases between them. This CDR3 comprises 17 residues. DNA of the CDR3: TGTGCCAGCAGTTTCCAATGGGACCAACCCCGAACCGGGGAGCTGTTTTTT. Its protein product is CASSFQWDQPRTGELFF.